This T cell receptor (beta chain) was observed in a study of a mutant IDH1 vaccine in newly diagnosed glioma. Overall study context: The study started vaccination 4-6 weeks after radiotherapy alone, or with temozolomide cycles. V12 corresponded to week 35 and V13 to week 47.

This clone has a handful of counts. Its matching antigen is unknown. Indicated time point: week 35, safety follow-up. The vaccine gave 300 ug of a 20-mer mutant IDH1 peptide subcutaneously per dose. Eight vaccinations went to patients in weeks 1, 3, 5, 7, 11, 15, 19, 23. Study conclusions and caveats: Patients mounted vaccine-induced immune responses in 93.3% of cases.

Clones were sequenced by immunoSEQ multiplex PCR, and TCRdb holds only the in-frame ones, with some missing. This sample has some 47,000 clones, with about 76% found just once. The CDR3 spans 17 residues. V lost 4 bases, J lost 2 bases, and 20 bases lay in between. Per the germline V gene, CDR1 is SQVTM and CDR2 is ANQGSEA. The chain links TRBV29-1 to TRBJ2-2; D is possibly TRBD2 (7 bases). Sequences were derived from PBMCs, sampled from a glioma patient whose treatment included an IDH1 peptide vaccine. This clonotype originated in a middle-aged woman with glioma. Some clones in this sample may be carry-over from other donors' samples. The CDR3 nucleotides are TGCAGCGTTGTGGGGAGGGAGGGGGGGCGTAACACCGGGGAGCTGTTTTTT. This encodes CSVVGREGGRNTGELFF.